This TCR beta chain was sequenced for a study of high-grade serous ovarian cancer treatment subgroups. Data came from immunoSEQ multiplex PCR; TCRdb stores just in-frame clones and leaves some out. Of approximately 2,600 clones listed, about 80% were seen once; the top ten hold roughly 10%. Tumor samples were taken before definitive surgery or chemotherapy. Between the trimmed V and J ends, which lost 1 base and 0 bases, there was a span of 10 bases. Germline V gives CDR1 SGHTA, CDR2 FQGNSA. This CDR3 spans 16 amino acids. The chain carries TRBV7-2 and TRBJ1-3; D call uncertain. The receptor comes from a human donor with high-grade serous ovarian cancer. Sequencing was carried out using tumor tissue. CDR3 amino acids: CASSLVTAFSGNTIYF. CDR3 DNA: TGTGCCAGCAGCTTAGTGACCGCGTTCTCTGGAAACACCATATATTTT.